This T cell receptor beta chain emerged from a study of Ad26.COV2.S vaccination and SARS-CoV-2 variants. The germline gives CDR1 SGHTA, CDR2 FQGNSA. This CDR3 comprises 14 residues. V was pared by 7 bases and J by 2 bases, with 4 bases of the junction left unmatched. Treatment noted: about 20 received Ad26.COV2.S at low or high dose, single or two shots; 5 received placebo; per-sample allocation not given. Vaccine and placebo recipients were sampled on day 63 after the first injection. Measured with immunoSEQ multiplex PCR; TCRdb has only the in-frame clones, and not every one. The repertoire consists of about 440,000 clones, with roughly 85% occurring once and the leading ten covering 13%.

The chain employs TRBV7-2 and TRBJ2-2, with 7 bases that match TRBD2. Material: peripheral blood, obtained in a trial of Ad26.COV2.S vaccine versus placebo. This receptor was obtained from a person aged 18 to 59 who received the Ad26.COV2.S COVID-19 vaccine or a placebo. In DNA form, the CDR3 reads TGTGCCAGCAAAAGCGGGGTAAACACCGGGGAGCTGTTTTTT. Residues: CASKSGVNTGELFF. The full variable domain, with the rest looked up from reference TRBV7-2 and TRBJ2-2, is GAGVSQSPSNKVTEKGKDVELRCDPISGHTALYWYRQSLGQGLEFLIYFQGNSAPDKSGLPSDRFSAERTGGSVSTLTIQRTQQEDSAVYLCASKSGVNTGELFFGEGSRLTVL.